A single sample is the source of the 5 T cell receptor beta chains below, sequenced in a study of cytomegalovirus exposure and HLA in healthy donors. Only in-frame clones appear in the TCRdb table, and some are missing; sequencing was by immunoSEQ multiplex PCR. The sample includes 57,000 or so clones, roughly 94% seen only once; the top ten take 2% to 2.5%. The sequenced material came from PBMCs. The receptors shown here come from a man between 18 and 29 years old in good health and CMV-seronegative.

J is TRBJ1-5 and V is TRBV7-2; D is uncertain. The CDR3 length is 13 residues. Germline CDR1 SGHTA, CDR2 FQGNSA. V gave up 5 bases and J gave up 7 bases, with 12 bases separating them. CDR3 nucleotides: TGTGCCAGCAGCCCCAGGCGCGGGCAGCCCCAGCATTTT. Protein: CASSPRRGQPQHF.

This clone was recorded only once. V and J are TRBV29-1 and TRBJ2-1; 8 nucleotides line up with TRBD1. Germline-derived CDR1 and CDR2 are SQVTM and ANQGSEA. V lost 2 bases, J lost 1 base, and 7 bases stayed unmatched. CDR3 length equals 16 residues. The CDR3 loop reads CSVEFWTGISYNEQFF. CDR3 in DNA: TGCAGCGTTGAATTTTGGACAGGGATATCCTACAATGAGCAGTTCTTC.

This chain uses TRBV20-1 with TRBJ1-4; D gene uncertain. Trimming took off 3 bases at V and 8 bases at J, with 7 bases between the two ends. The CDR3 runs 11 residues. Germline CDR1 is DFQATT and CDR2 is SNEGSKA (reference sequence). The CDR3 nucleotides read TGCAGTGCTAGTTTCGGGGAAAAACTGTTTTTT. The encoded protein is CSASFGEKLFF.

The chain uses TRBV6-6 and TRBJ2-1; 9 bases line up with TRBD2. V dropped 4 bases and J dropped 12; count of bases not matched to a gene: 13. Germline V gives CDR1 MNHNY, CDR2 SVGAGI (reference sequence). This CDR3 has 15 residues. CDR3 amino acids: CASSLTSGGGEGQFF. The CDR3 coding sequence is TGTGCCAGCAGTTTGACTAGCGGAGGAGGGGAGGGGCAGTTCTTC.

V is TRBV7-9 and J is TRBJ2-1; 11 bases are a match to TRBD2. CDR3 size: 15 residues. The trim removed 2 bases at V and 6 bases at J, leaving 3 bases unmatched. Per the germline V gene, CDR1 is SEHNR and CDR2 is FQNEAQ (reference sequence). Written as DNA, the CDR3 is TGTGCCAGCAGCTTATTAGCGGGAGGGATCAATGAGCAGTTCTTC. Encoded protein: CASSLLAGGINEQFF.